This T cell receptor (beta chain) came from a study of cytomegalovirus exposure and HLA in healthy donors. In the PCR, 60 Vbeta and 13 Jbeta primers were used. This table comes from immunoSEQ multiplex PCR, and its TCRdb copy is limited to in-frame clones, with some not included. The sample lists 85,000 to 100,000 clones, under 75% occurring once. The CDR3 extends over 15 amino acids. Germline CDR1 is LNHDA and CDR2 is SQIVND (reference sequence). V shed 5 bases and J shed 2 bases, with 15 bases lying between them. The TCR sequence derives from a human donor in good health. Sequencing used PBMCs. The rearrangement uses TRBV19 and TRBJ2-5; TRBD2 might be the D (5 bases). CDR3 amino acids: CASSPDSQGQETQYF. The CDR3 DNA follows: TGTGCCAGTAGTCCGGACTCTCAAGGACAAGAGACCCAGTACTTC. Drawing the rest from reference TRBV19 and TRBJ2-5, the complete variable domain is DGGITQSPKYLFRKEGQNVTLSCEQNLNHDAMYWYRQDPGQGLRLIYYSQIVNDFQKGDIAEGYSVSREKKESFPLTVTSAQKNPTAFYLCASSPDSQGQETQYFGPGTRLLVL.